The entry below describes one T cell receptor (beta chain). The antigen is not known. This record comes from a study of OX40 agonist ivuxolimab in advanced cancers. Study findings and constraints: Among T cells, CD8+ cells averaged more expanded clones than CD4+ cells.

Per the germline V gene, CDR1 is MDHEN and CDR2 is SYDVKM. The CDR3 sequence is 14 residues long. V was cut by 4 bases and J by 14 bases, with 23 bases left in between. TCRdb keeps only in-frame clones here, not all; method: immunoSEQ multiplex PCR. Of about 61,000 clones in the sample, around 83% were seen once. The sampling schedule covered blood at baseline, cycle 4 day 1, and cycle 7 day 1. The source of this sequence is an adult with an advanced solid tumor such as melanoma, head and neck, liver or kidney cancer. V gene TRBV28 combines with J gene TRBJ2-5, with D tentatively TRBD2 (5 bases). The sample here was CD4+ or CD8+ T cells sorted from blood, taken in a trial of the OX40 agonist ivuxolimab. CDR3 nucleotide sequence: TGTGCCAGCAGTTCTCACCCCACAAATCTAGAGGGCTACTTC. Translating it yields CASSSHPTNLEGYF.